This T cell receptor beta chain was observed in a study of T-cell reconstitution after alpha-beta-depleted transplantation in children. This clonotype has ten or more counts. During its preparation, the TCRbeta library received unique molecular identifiers. TCRdb processed the PCR reads anew with MiXCR; each CDR3 protein has one entry. This table has about 240,000 distinct CDR3 sequences, 12% appearing once. Trimming cost V 5 bases and J 2 bases; bases outside gene matches: 11. In germline, CDR1 is SGHTA, CDR2 FQGNSA. The CDR3 sequence is 16 residues long. The clonotype was recovered from a human donor who donated a stem cell graft to a child with acute lymphoblastic leukemia. The input for sequencing was PBMCs from the stem cell graft donor, taken from the stem cell graft. The rearrangement uses TRBV7-2 and TRBJ2-5; 7 nucleotides line up with TRBD2. CDR3: CASSGWASGLQETQYF. The CDR3 nucleotides are TGTGCCAGCAGCGGGTGGGCTAGCGGTCTTCAAGAGACCCAGTACTTC.